The 30 T cell receptor beta chains presented below share a single source sample, sequenced in a study of T cell responses to AZD1222 COVID-19 vaccine. Repertoires were generated with immunoSEQ multiplex PCR, while TCRdb's copy carries only in-frame clones and drops some. The sample shows 200,000 to 300,000 clones, roughly 93% of them seen only once. The specimen comprised peripheral blood, sampled on day 0 of AZD1222 vaccination. The receptors here all came from an adult in good health.

The genes are TRBV6-5 and TRBJ2-7; 8 nucleotides agree with TRBD2. This CDR3 spans 14 amino acids. The junction had 6 bases not matched to a gene; V was cut back by 5 bases and J by 3 bases. Germline CDR1 is MNHEY and CDR2 is SVGAGI. In DNA, the CDR3 is TGTGCCAGCAGTCCGATCGGGGGGGGCTACGAGCAGTACTTC. Translated, it gives CASSPIGGGYEQYF.

The rearrangement links TRBV3-1 (or the pseudogene TRBV3-2) to TRBJ2-1; D may correspond to TRBD1 or TRBD2 (5 bases each). Germline V CDR1 and CDR2: LGHDT, YNNKEL (reference sequence). The CDR3 is 15 amino acids. V gave up 6 bases and J gave up 1 base, with 13 bases separating them. This chain's CDR3 is CASRRTEGSYNEQFF. Here the CDR3 DNA reads TGTGCCAGCAGACGGACCGAGGGGTCCTACAATGAGCAGTTCTTC.

The genes are TRBV4-3 and TRBJ2-7; no clear D. The CDR3 length is 14 residues. From germline, CDR1 is LGHNA and CDR2 YSLEER. V was trimmed by 5 bases and J by 1 base, leaving 12 bases between them. CDR3 sequence: CASSKGPESYEQYF. The DNA of the CDR3 is TGCGCCAGCAGCAAGGGTCCAGAGTCCTACGAGCAGTACTTC.

J is TRBJ2-7 and V is TRBV3-1 (or the pseudogene TRBV3-2), with TRBD2 as a possible D gene (7 bases). This CDR3 has 15 amino acids. CDR1 and CDR2 (germline): LGHDT, YNNKEL (reference sequence). V lost 1 base and J 4 bases, leaving 14 bases between the germline ends. The CDR3 here is CASSQGGAGAYEQYF. In DNA form, the CDR3 reads TGTGCCAGCAGCCAAGGGGGGGCGGGAGCATACGAGCAGTACTTC.

The V gene is TRBV10-3, the J gene TRBJ2-3; 12 bases agree with TRBD2. J lost 1 base, V lost 6 bases, and 5 bases had no gene match. CDR3 length equals 16 residues. The germline V gene encodes CDR1 ENHRY and CDR2 SYGVKD. Written as DNA, the CDR3 is TGTGCCATCAGGTCGACTAGCGGGAGTGGCACAGATACGCAGTATTTT. Translating gives CAIRSTSGSGTDTQYF.

The chain couples TRBV9 to TRBJ2-3, with 7 bases identical to TRBD2. CDR1 and CDR2 from the germline V gene are SGDLS and YYNGEE. V dropped 0 bases and J dropped 5; count of bases not matched to a gene: 6. The CDR3 length is 15 residues. CDR3 nucleotides: TGTGCCAGCAGCGTAGTCGCGGGAGAGGGAGATACGCAGTATTTT. Translating it yields CASSVVAGEGDTQYF.

This clone was observed a single time. This chain joins TRBV14 and TRBJ1-5; 7 bases are a match to TRBD1. The CDR3 totals 17 residues. Germline trimming cut 4 bases from V and 0 bases from J; bases unmatched to any gene: 9. From germline, CDR1 is SGHDN and CDR2 FVKESK. This CDR3 is CASSLTTGYYSNQPQHF. In DNA, the CDR3 is TGTGCCAGCAGCCTCACGACAGGGTATTATAGCAATCAGCCCCAGCATTTT.

This clone was observed a few times. CDR3 protein: CASSAEGRNGYTF. The CDR3 DNA reads as TGTGCCAGCAGTGCTGAGGGGAGGAACGGCTACACCTTC. The V gene is TRBV12-3 or TRBV12-4, the J gene TRBJ1-2; tentative D call: TRBD1 (5 bases). Trimming stripped 5 bases from V and 8 bases from J, with 15 bases between. The CDR3 has 13 amino acids.

This clone was counted a few times. V and J are TRBV18 and TRBJ2-7, with 12 positions matching TRBD1. The V gene's germline CDR1 is KGHSH and CDR2 LQKENI. The CDR3 sequence is 14 residues long. With 2 bases clipped from V and 7 bases from J, the junction kept 3 bases outside the gene matches. The CDR3 loop is CASSPRDRGREQYF. In nucleotides, the CDR3 is TGTGCCAGCTCACCAAGGGACAGGGGGCGAGAGCAGTACTTC.

V gene TRBV2 combines with J gene TRBJ2-3; TRBD2 matches at 11 bases. In germline, CDR1 is SNHLY, CDR2 FYNNEI. V was pared by 1 base and J by 2 bases, with 14 bases of the junction left unmatched. The CDR3 spans 20 residues. The DNA for the CDR3 is TGTGCCAGCAGTGAAGACGCGGATAGCGGGGGGGTCCCCCACACAGATACGCAGTATTTT. Its translation: CASSEDADSGGVPHTDTQYF. The complete variable domain, with remaining parts taken from reference TRBV2 and TRBJ2-3, reads EPEVTQTPSHQVTQMGQEVILRCVPISNHLYFYWYRQILGQKVEFLVSFYNNEISEKSEIFDDQFSVERPDGSNFTLKIRSTKLEDSAMYFCASSEDADSGGVPHTDTQYFGPGTRLTVL.

The chain links TRBV27 to TRBJ1-1, with D hard to call. Trimming stripped 3 bases from V and 4 bases from J, with 12 bases between. The CDR3 runs 14 residues. Germline values: CDR1 MNHEY, CDR2 SMNVEV (reference sequence). CDR3 sequence reads: CASSFLEKSTEAFF. The CDR3 bases are TGTGCCAGCAGTTTCCTAGAAAAGAGCACTGAAGCTTTCTTT.

The rearrangement joins TRBV7-3 to TRBJ2-7; 7 bases map to TRBD1. Unmatched junction bases numbered 10, after V lost 6 bases and J lost 5 bases. Germline V gives CDR1 SGHTA, CDR2 FQGTGA. This CDR3 comprises 14 residues. The CDR3 sequence is CASRNRDSSHEQYF. CDR3 coding DNA: TGTGCCAGCAGGAACCGGGACAGTTCCCACGAGCAGTACTTC.

The J gene is TRBJ2-7, the V gene TRBV7-9; 9 bases fit TRBD1. Germline CDR1 and CDR2: SEHNR and FQNEAQ (reference sequence). Trimming at V came to 5 bases and at J to 5 bases, leaving 10 bases not matched to a gene. This CDR3 region has 15 residues. The CDR3 DNA follows: TGTGCCAGCAGCGCGGACAGGGGACAATTCGACGAGCAGTACTTC. Protein sequence: CASSADRGQFDEQYF.

About this clone: Compared with germline, one end of the junction differs, possibly owing to a read error. This chain joins TRBV7-9 and TRBJ1-5, with 7 nucleotides matching TRBD1. The CDR3 runs 14 residues. Looked up from germline, CDR1 is SEHNR and CDR2 is FQNEAQ (reference sequence). As DNA, the CDR3 is TGTGCCAGCAGTTTAGGGGGCTACAATCAGCCCCAGCATTTT. As protein: CASSLGGYNQPQHF.

This clone was observed once. The chain is built from TRBV24-1 and TRBJ2-1, with 8 bases matching TRBD1. CDR1 and CDR2 (germline): KGHDR, SFDVKD. The CDR3 is 17 residues long. V was clipped by 4 bases and J by 1 base; unmatched bases: 8. The CDR3 DNA follows: TGTGCCACCAGTGACCCTACAGGGGGTATGTCCTACAATGAGCAGTTCTTC. It encodes CATSDPTGGMSYNEQFF.

The gene calls are TRBV24-1 and TRBJ1-1; TRBD1 matches 7 bases. V dropped 2 bases and J dropped 5; count of bases not matched to a gene: 4. Germline loops: CDR1 KGHDR, CDR2 SFDVKD. The CDR3 spans 14 residues. CDR3 nucleotides: TGTGCCACCAGTGATTCGACAGGGCGGACTGAAGCTTTCTTT. This codes for CATSDSTGRTEAFF.

The chain joins TRBV28 to TRBJ1-1; no reliable D call. Germline values: CDR1 MDHEN, CDR2 SYDVKM. V was trimmed by 3 bases and J by 7 bases, leaving 9 bases between them. There are 12 residues in the CDR3. CDR3 DNA sequence: TGTGCCAGCAGTTTCGTGGCGAATGAAGCTTTCTTT. It specifies CASSFVANEAFF.

The V and J genes are TRBV5-5 and TRBJ2-3; a weak D match, TRBD1 (6 bases). The ends were cut back, 1 base at V and 2 bases at J, with 11 bases in the middle. Germline CDR1 SGHKS, CDR2 YYEKEE (reference sequence). The CDR3 loop spans 15 amino acids. The CDR3 loop reads CASSLRQGFTDTQYF. DNA of the CDR3: TGTGCCAGCAGCTTGCGTCAGGGGTTCACAGATACGCAGTATTTT. Based on the CDR3 plus reference TRBV5-5 and TRBJ2-3, the full variable domain is DAGVTQSPTHLIKTRGQQVTLRCSPISGHKSVSWYQQVLGQGPQFIFQYYEKEERGRGNFPDRFSARQFPNYSSELNVNALLLGDSALYLCASSLRQGFTDTQYFGPGTRLTVL.

This chain uses TRBV18 with TRBJ2-4, with 7 positions matching TRBD1. The J segment lost 4 bases and the V segment lost 1 base, leaving 7 bases of the junction unmatched. The germline V gene encodes CDR1 KGHSH and CDR2 LQKENI. There are 16 residues in the CDR3. CDR3 in DNA: TGTGCCAGCTCACCACAATCGGGACAGACTAAAAACATTCAGTACTTC. It is translated as CASSPQSGQTKNIQYF.

The chain employs TRBV5-5 and TRBJ1-2, with 10 bases matching TRBD1. The J segment lost 4 bases and the V segment lost 2 bases, leaving 5 bases of the junction unmatched. The germline CDR1 and CDR2 sequences are SGHKS and YYEKEE (reference sequence). The CDR3 is made up of 15 amino acids. The CDR3, as DNA: TGTGCCAGCAGCTTCCAGACAGGGGGCGGCTATGGCTACACCTTC. Amino acid sequence: CASSFQTGGGYGYTF.

This clone was detected once. The chain recombines TRBV2 with TRBJ1-2; possibly TRBD1 for D (6 bases). The germline V gene has CDR1 SNHLY and CDR2 FYNNEI. V shed 4 bases and J shed 3 bases, with 15 bases lying between them. There are 15 residues in the CDR3. CDR3: CASSASGTSDYGYTF. As DNA, the CDR3 is TGTGCCAGCAGTGCCTCCGGGACATCAGACTATGGCTACACCTTC.

The rearrangement links TRBV6-2 or TRBV6-3 to TRBJ2-7, with 12 nucleotides matching TRBD2. The CDR3 spans 19 residues. The trim removed 0 bases at V and 2 bases at J, leaving 11 bases unmatched. Germline assignment: CDR1 MNHEY and CDR2 SVGEGT. CDR3 nucleotides: TGTGCCAGCAGTTACTCCGCTAGCGGGAGGGCCCTGACAACCTACGAGCAGTACTTC. This codes for CASSYSASGRALTTYEQYF.

This rearrangement joins TRBV28 to TRBJ2-7; D unresolved. Looked up from germline, CDR1 is MDHEN and CDR2 is SYDVKM. Trimming left V 1 base short and J 3 bases short, with 7 bases between. This CDR3 contains 13 residues. The CDR3 is CASSLLVGYEQYF. The CDR3 DNA follows: TGTGCCAGCAGTTTATTGGTCGGCTACGAGCAGTACTTC.

The chain employs TRBV15 and TRBJ1-5, with D perhaps TRBD1 (5 bases). This CDR3 contains 15 residues. The ends were cut back, 3 bases at V and 2 bases at J, with 11 bases in the middle. In germline, CDR1 is LNHNV, CDR2 YYDKDF (reference sequence). The DNA of the CDR3 is TGTGCCACCAGCAGGGGCGGGGGAGGCAATCAGCCCCAGCATTTT. Amino acids: CATSRGGGGNQPQHF. Based on the CDR3 plus reference TRBV15 and TRBJ1-5, the full variable domain is DAMVIQNPRYQVTQFGKPVTLSCSQTLNHNVMYWYQQKSSQAPKLLFHYYDKDFNNEADTPDNFQSRRPNTSFCFLDIRSPGLGDTAMYLCATSRGGGGNQPQHFGDGTRLSIL.

The chain employs TRBV12-3 or TRBV12-4 and TRBJ2-3, with D uncertain. The V end was cut by 4 bases, the J end by 6 bases, with 8 bases between. CDR3 length equals 12 residues. The CDR3 DNA sequence: TGTGCCAGCAGTTCCCGTGTTGATACGCAGTATTTT. It codes for CASSSRVDTQYF.

The V call is TRBV5-6, the J call TRBJ2-7; tentatively, D is TRBD1 (5 bases). The CDR3 loop spans 13 amino acids. In germline, CDR1 is SGHDT, CDR2 YYEEEE. V was shortened by 4 bases and J by 7 bases, with 15 bases between the two germline ends. CDR3 bases: TGTGCCAGCAGCCCTGGGGCATTCAGGGAGCAGTACTTC. Its protein product is CASSPGAFREQYF.

This chain connects TRBV18 to TRBJ1-3; D is possibly TRBD1 (5 bases). From germline, CDR1 is KGHSH and CDR2 LQKENI. The CDR3 runs 15 residues. V shed 0 bases and J shed 4 bases, with 10 bases lying between them. The CDR3 is CASSPPTGLGNTIYF. The DNA of the CDR3 is TGTGCCAGCTCACCACCAACAGGACTAGGAAACACCATATATTTT.

This rearrangement joins TRBV30 to TRBJ2-1; D gene unclear. The CDR3 is 11 residues long. V was shortened by 2 bases and J by 10 bases, with 9 bases between the two germline ends. Germline CDR1 GTSNPN, CDR2 SVGIG (reference sequence). DNA for the CDR3: TGTGCCTGGAGTACGATGGACGAGCAGTTCTTC. This sequence encodes CAWSTMDEQFF.

The CDR3 DNA sequence: TGTGCCAGCAGCGGTAGTAGGGCCAGCGCTAGCACAGATACGCAGTATTTT. The encoded protein is CASSGSRASASTDTQYF. The V gene is TRBV9, the J gene TRBJ2-3; D unclear. With 3 bases removed from V and 0 bases from J, the gap between germline ends came to 17 bases. This CDR3 spans 17 amino acids. CDR1 and CDR2 (germline): SGDLS, YYNGEE. The complete variable domain, with remaining parts taken from reference TRBV9 and TRBJ2-3, reads DSGVTQTPKHLITATGQRVTLRCSPRSGDLSVYWYQQSLDQGLQFLIQYYNGEERAKGNILERFSAQQFPDLHSELNLSSLELGDSALYFCASSGSRASASTDTQYFGPGTRLTVL.

The rearrangement links TRBV7-2 to TRBJ2-7; no clear D gene. CDR1 and CDR2 from the germline V gene are SGHTA and FQGNSA. This CDR3 has 14 amino acids. V gave up 4 bases and J gave up 1 base, with 11 bases separating them. This CDR3 reads CASSSHLDSYEQYF. CDR3 sequence (DNA): TGTGCCAGCAGCTCGCACCTAGATTCCTACGAGCAGTACTTC.